One sample yielded the 3 T cell receptor beta chains listed below, sequenced in a study of cytomegalovirus exposure and HLA in healthy donors. Produced via immunoSEQ multiplex PCR; TCRdb's table is partial and in-frame only. The data contain about 98,000 clones, around 88% of them singletons. The specimen sequenced was PBMCs. Every receptor here comes from a woman aged 25 to 39 in good health and CMV-seronegative.

V and J are TRBV6-5 and TRBJ1-2; D not certain. CDR3 length: 15 residues. Per the germline V gene, CDR1 is MNHEY and CDR2 is SVGAGI. V was shortened by 5 bases and J by 0 bases, with 13 bases between the two germline ends. CDR3 region: CASSTRERPNYGYTF. CDR3 nucleotide sequence: TGTGCCAGCAGTACAAGGGAGCGGCCTAACTATGGCTACACCTTC.

The chain is built from TRBV19 and TRBJ2-1, with D possibly matching TRBD2 (7 bases). There are 17 residues in the CDR3. Germline V CDR1 and CDR2: LNHDA, SQIVND (reference sequence). Deletions cut 3 bases from V and 9 bases from J, with 24 bases between. The CDR3 here is CASSIVRGSQRDTEQFF. The DNA of the CDR3 is TGTGCCAGTAGTATCGTTCGGGGATCTCAGCGGGACACTGAGCAGTTCTTC.

The V call is TRBV21-1, the J call TRBJ2-1; TRBD2 is taken as the D call from the table, unchecked against the DNA. TRBV21-1 is noted as a pseudogene. There are 11 residues in the CDR3. The CDR3 DNA follows: TGTGCCAGCAGCCGACTAGCGGGTCTGCTCTTC. Translated, it gives CASSRLAGLLF.